Each of the 19 T cell receptor beta chains below was sequenced from the same sample in a study of TIL therapy for anti-PD-1-resistant metastatic lung cancer. This was the immunoSEQ v3 assay. Produced via immunoSEQ multiplex PCR; TCRdb's table is partial and in-frame only. The data show 40,000 to 55,000 clones, less than 80% seen once. Time point described: pre-treatment sample, taken before nivolumab and TIL therapy. Material: blood, obtained at baseline. Every receptor here comes from a woman aged 30 to 85 with non-small cell lung cancer.

V usage is TRBV5-1 and J usage is TRBJ2-7; TRBD1 aligns across 9 bases. The germline V gene has CDR1 SGHRS and CDR2 YFSETQ. The CDR3 spans 15 residues. J lost 3 bases, V lost 7 bases, and 11 bases had no gene match. This CDR3 reads CASGTAGTGNYEQYF. The CDR3 DNA is TGCGCCAGCGGAACCGCCGGGACAGGGAACTACGAGCAGTACTTC.

This rearrangement joins TRBV28 to TRBJ2-1, with D unclear. This CDR3 has 17 residues. CDR1 is MDHEN and CDR2 is SYDVKM in the germline V gene. With 5 bases removed from V and 3 bases from J, the gap between germline ends came to 20 bases. This chain's CDR3 is CASSGLFRQTRYNEQFF. In DNA form, the CDR3 reads TGTGCCAGCAGTGGCCTTTTTCGGCAAACCCGCTACAATGAGCAGTTCTTC.

The CDR3 is CASSPTGGRIGEQYF. In DNA form, the CDR3 reads TGTGCCAGCAGCCCCACGGGAGGGAGAATCGGCGAGCAGTACTTC. This sequence joins TRBV5-4 and TRBJ2-7, with 8 bases matching TRBD2. Germline V gene data show CDR1 as SGHNT and CDR2 as YYREEE (reference sequence). V dropped 4 bases and J dropped 6; count of bases not matched to a gene: 12. The length of the CDR3 is 15 residues.

The J gene is TRBJ1-1, the V gene TRBV4-2; D gene unclear. The CDR3 totals 15 residues. Germline loops: CDR1 LGHNA, CDR2 YNFKEQ. Trimming shortened V by 0 bases and J by 0 bases, and 8 bases separated the two germline ends. The CDR3 region is CASSQDTVMNTEAFF. CDR3 sequence (DNA): TGTGCCAGCAGCCAAGATACGGTCATGAACACTGAAGCTTTCTTT.

The chain has TRBV5-1 and TRBJ2-3, with TRBD2 identical over 9 bases. From germline, CDR1 is SGHRS and CDR2 YFSETQ. V shed 1 base, J shed 4 bases, and the junction held 10 bases outside the gene matches. This CDR3 has 17 amino acids. The CDR3 bases are TGCGCCAGCAGCTTGATAGGCGGGGGGGCCGGCGCAGATACGCAGTATTTT. This gives the protein CASSLIGGGAGADTQYF.

This clone was found a few times. The J gene is TRBJ2-7, the V gene TRBV4-1, with 8 nucleotides matching TRBD1. This CDR3 spans 14 amino acids. Germline CDR1 and CDR2: MGHRA and YSYEKL. J gave up 5 bases and V 6 bases, and 9 bases lay outside the gene matches. The CDR3 coding sequence is TGCGCCAGCAGTCCTCTGGGGACAGGCAACGAGCAGTACTTC. It translates to CASSPLGTGNEQYF.

The gene calls are TRBV9 and TRBJ2-1; 13 bases align to TRBD2. CDR1 and CDR2 from the germline V gene are SGDLS and YYNGEE. Germline trimming cut 0 bases from V and 6 bases from J; bases unmatched to any gene: 9. CDR3 length equals 18 residues. CDR3 in DNA: TGTGCCAGCAGCGTAGAGCCTGTCACTAGCGGGAGGGCCAATGAGCAGTTCTTC. It translates to CASSVEPVTSGRANEQFF.

The chain recombines TRBV9 with TRBJ1-6, with 12 positions matching TRBD1. Germline assignment: CDR1 SGDLS and CDR2 YYNGEE. V lost 6 bases to trimming and J lost 14 bases; unmatched junction nucleotides: 9. This CDR3 comprises 14 residues. Written as DNA, the CDR3 is TGTGCCAGCAACCTGGGACAGGGGGCGACTACCCTCCACTTT. This translates into CASNLGQGATTLHF.

This rearrangement joins TRBV6-5 to TRBJ2-1; the match to TRBD2 covers 8 bases. After removal of 0 bases from V and 8 bases from J, the junction contained 3 bases not matched to a gene. Germline CDR1 reads MNHEY; CDR2 reads SVGAGI. The CDR3 has 14 amino acids. This chain's CDR3 is CASSYSGGGYEQFF. The CDR3 coding sequence is TGTGCCAGCAGTTACTCCGGGGGGGGATATGAGCAGTTCTTC.

This clone was picked up a small number of times. This sequence joins TRBV19 and TRBJ1-2; 7 nucleotides align to TRBD1. Trimming cost V 5 bases and J 4 bases; bases outside gene matches: 10. The CDR3 consists of 15 residues. Germline V CDR1 and CDR2: LNHDA, SQIVND (reference sequence). The CDR3 region is CASSDPGTVIYGYTF. The CDR3 nucleotides are TGTGCCAGTAGTGACCCCGGGACAGTTATCTATGGCTACACCTTC.

The rearrangement links TRBV6-4 to TRBJ2-3; TRBD2 matches at 11 bases. The CDR3 runs 20 residues. With V trimmed by 2 bases and J by 2 bases, 15 bases remained unmatched. The germline CDR1 and CDR2 sequences are MRHNA and SNTAGT. CDR3 nucleotides: TGTGCCAGCAGTGACAAGAGACCGGTTACTAGCGGGAGATACACAGATACGCAGTATTTT. Translation gives CASSDKRPVTSGRYTDTQYF.

The chain uses TRBV19 and TRBJ2-7; unclear D gene. Germline assignment: CDR1 LNHDA and CDR2 SQIVND (reference sequence). The CDR3 covers 13 residues. Trimming took 2 bases from V and 6 from J, leaving 11 bases between them. The CDR3 here is CASSISPLGEQYF. CDR3 DNA: TGTGCCAGTAGTATATCTCCTTTGGGCGAGCAGTACTTC.

This rearrangement joins TRBV10-3 to TRBJ1-3; D ambiguous. V was trimmed by 6 bases and J by 0 bases, leaving 18 bases between them. The CDR3 totals 17 residues. Germline values: CDR1 ENHRY, CDR2 SYGVKD. The CDR3 DNA reads as TGTGCCATCAGCGGGGTTTCCCAGGACCGCTCTGGAAACACCATATATTTT. It translates to CAISGVSQDRSGNTIYF.

This clone was picked up a small number of times. CDR3 region: CASSPGTGGMGEQYF. The DNA for the CDR3 is TGTGCCAGCAGCCCCGGGACAGGGGGCATGGGCGAGCAGTACTTC. The chain is built from TRBV7-8 and TRBJ2-7; 12 positions match TRBD1. CDR1 and CDR2 (germline): SGHVS, FQNEAQ. The CDR3 contains 15 residues. After removal of 5 bases from V and 6 bases from J, the junction contained 8 bases not matched to a gene.

The chain employs TRBV28 and TRBJ1-2; no clear D. Trimming shortened V by 7 bases and J by 1 base, and 7 bases separated the two germline ends. Germline values: CDR1 MDHEN, CDR2 SYDVKM. The CDR3 runs 12 residues. The chain's CDR3 is CASKGSNYGYTF. CDR3 nucleotides: TGTGCCAGCAAAGGGAGTAACTATGGCTACACCTTC.

This chain links TRBV5-8 with TRBJ1-3; D not certain. Between the trimmed V and J ends, which lost 0 bases and 4 bases, there was a span of 5 bases. This CDR3 region has 13 residues. Per germline, CDR1 SGHTS and CDR2 YDEGEE. In DNA, the CDR3 is TGTGCCAGCAGCTTGGGGCTGGGAAACACCATATATTTT. Amino acid sequence: CASSLGLGNTIYF.

V and J are TRBV7-7 and TRBJ2-5; a possible D gene is TRBD1 (6 bases). The better agreement between TRBJ2-7 and the DNA end casts doubt on the J call. Germline values: CDR1 SSHAT, CDR2 FNYEAQ (reference sequence). The CDR3 runs 16 residues. CDR3 in amino acids: CASSNRQDLSPYEQYF. In DNA form, the CDR3 reads TGTGCCAGCAGCAACCGACAGGACCTAAGTCCCTACGAGCAGTACTTC.

This chain uses TRBV19 with TRBJ2-3; tentatively, D is TRBD1 (6 bases). V was shortened by 4 bases and J by 5 bases, with 13 bases between the two germline ends. Germline-derived CDR1 and CDR2 are LNHDA and SQIVND (reference sequence). The length of the CDR3 is 14 residues. CDR3 protein: CASSNRAGGDTQYF. CDR3 sequence (DNA): TGTGCCAGTAGTAACAGGGCAGGAGGAGATACGCAGTATTTT. The full variable domain, rest sourced from reference TRBV19 and TRBJ2-3, is DGGITQSPKYLFRKEGQNVTLSCEQNLNHDAMYWYRQDPGQGLRLIYYSQIVNDFQKGDIAEGYSVSREKKESFPLTVTSAQKNPTAFYLCASSNRAGGDTQYFGPGTRLTVL.

CDR3 nucleotides: TGTGCCAGCAGCGTAGGGGGGCTGAGAGCGGGAGGGAGCACCGGGGAGCTGTTTTTT. Encoded protein: CASSVGGLRAGGSTGELFF. The chain uses TRBV9 and TRBJ2-2, with 10 bases identical to TRBD2. Germline lookup yields CDR1 SGDLS and CDR2 YYNGEE. V dropped 0 bases and J dropped 4; count of bases not matched to a gene: 12. This CDR3 region has 19 residues. Supplemented by reference TRBV9 and TRBJ2-2, the full variable domain reads DSGVTQTPKHLITATGQRVTLRCSPRSGDLSVYWYQQSLDQGLQFLIQYYNGEERAKGNILERFSAQQFPDLHSELNLSSLELGDSALYFCASSVGGLRAGGSTGELFFGEGSRLTVL.